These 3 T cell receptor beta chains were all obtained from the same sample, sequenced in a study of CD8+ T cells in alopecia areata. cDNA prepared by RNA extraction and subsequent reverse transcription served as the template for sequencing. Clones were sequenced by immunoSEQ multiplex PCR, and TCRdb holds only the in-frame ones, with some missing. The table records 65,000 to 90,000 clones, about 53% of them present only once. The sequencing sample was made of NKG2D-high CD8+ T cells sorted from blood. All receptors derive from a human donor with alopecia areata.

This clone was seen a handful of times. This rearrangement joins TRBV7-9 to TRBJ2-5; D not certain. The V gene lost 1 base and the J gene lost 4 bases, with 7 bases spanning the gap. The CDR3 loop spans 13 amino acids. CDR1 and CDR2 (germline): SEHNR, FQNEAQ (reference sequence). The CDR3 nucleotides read TGTGCCAGCAGCTTAGATGACCGAGAGACCCAGTACTTC. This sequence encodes CASSLDDRETQYF.

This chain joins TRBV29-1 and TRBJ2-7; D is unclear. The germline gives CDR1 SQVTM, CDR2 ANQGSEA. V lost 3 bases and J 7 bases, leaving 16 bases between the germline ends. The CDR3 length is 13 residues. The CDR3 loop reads CSVEDGPSYEQYF. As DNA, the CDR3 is TGCAGCGTTGAGGACGGGCCCTCTTATGAGCAGTACTTC.

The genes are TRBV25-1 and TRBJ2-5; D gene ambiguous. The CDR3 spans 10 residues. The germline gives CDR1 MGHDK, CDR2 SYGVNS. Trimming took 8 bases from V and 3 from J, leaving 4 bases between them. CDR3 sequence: CASGEETQYF. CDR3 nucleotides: TGTGCCAGCGGGGAAGAGACCCAGTACTTC.